This TCR beta chain originates from a study of cytomegalovirus exposure and HLA in healthy donors. Study in general: An early release of data contained about 85 million unique TCRs, which came from HLA-typed donors. Overall study results and limits: TCR beta chain V- and J-gene trimming was linked, in a later analysis, to a missense variant in DCLRE1C. A few of the chains that were CMV-associated were confirmed in vitro to be specific for CMV antigens.

The PCR contained 60 Vbeta and 13 Jbeta primers. Here immunoSEQ multiplex PCR was the method, and the copy in TCRdb shows in-frame clones only, minus some. The data show approximately 170,000 clones, around 80% seen once. V lost 8 bases and J lost 3; bases outside the gene matches: 11. Germline V lookup: CDR1 LNHDA, CDR2 SQIVND (reference sequence). This CDR3 comprises 15 residues. About this clone: The antigen is undetermined.

The receptor comes from a woman between 50 and 59 years old in good health and CMV-seropositive. The rearrangement uses TRBV19 and TRBJ2-7; 9 bases map to TRBD1. Sequencing was done on a sample of PBMCs. The CDR3 sequence: CASGQGNFLYYEQYF. In DNA, the CDR3 is TGTGCCAGTGGACAGGGGAATTTCCTTTACTACGAGCAGTACTTC.